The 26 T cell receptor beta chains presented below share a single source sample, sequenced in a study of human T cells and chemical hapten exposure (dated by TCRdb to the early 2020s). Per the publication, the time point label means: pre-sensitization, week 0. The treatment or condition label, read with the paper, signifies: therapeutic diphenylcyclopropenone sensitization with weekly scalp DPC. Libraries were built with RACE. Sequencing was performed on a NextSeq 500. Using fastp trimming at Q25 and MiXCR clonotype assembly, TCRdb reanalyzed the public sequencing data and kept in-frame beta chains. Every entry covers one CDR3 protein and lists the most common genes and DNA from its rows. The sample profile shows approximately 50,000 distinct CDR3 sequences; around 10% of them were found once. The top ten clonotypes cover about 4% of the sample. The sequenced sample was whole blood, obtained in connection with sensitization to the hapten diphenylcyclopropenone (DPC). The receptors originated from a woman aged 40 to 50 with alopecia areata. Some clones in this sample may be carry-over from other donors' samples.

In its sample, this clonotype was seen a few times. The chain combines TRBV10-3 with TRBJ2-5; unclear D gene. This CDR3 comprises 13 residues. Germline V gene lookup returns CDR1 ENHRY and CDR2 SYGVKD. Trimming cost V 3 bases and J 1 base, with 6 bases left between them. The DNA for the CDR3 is TGTGCCATCAGTGAAGGGCCCCAAGAGACCCAGTACTTC. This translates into CAISEGPQETQYF.

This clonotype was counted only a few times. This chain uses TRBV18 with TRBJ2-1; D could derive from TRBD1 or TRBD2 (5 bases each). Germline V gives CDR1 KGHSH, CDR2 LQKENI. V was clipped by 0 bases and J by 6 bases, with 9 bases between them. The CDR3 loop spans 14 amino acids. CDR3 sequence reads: CASSPPGVGNEQFF. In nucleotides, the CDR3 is TGTGCCAGCTCACCACCGGGGGTTGGCAATGAGCAGTTCTTC.

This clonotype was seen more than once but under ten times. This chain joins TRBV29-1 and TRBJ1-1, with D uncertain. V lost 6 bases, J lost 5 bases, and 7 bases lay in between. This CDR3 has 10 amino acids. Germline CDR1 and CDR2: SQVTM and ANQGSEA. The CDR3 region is CSVVVTEAFF. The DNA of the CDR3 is TGCAGCGTGGTGGTTACTGAAGCTTTCTTT.

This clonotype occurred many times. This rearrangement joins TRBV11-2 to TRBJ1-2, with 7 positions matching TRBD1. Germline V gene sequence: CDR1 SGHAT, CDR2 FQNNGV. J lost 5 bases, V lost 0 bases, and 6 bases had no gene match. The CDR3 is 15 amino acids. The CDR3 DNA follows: TGTGCCAGCAGCTTAGATCGAGGGGGCGCTTATGGCTACACCTTC. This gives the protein CASSLDRGGAYGYTF.

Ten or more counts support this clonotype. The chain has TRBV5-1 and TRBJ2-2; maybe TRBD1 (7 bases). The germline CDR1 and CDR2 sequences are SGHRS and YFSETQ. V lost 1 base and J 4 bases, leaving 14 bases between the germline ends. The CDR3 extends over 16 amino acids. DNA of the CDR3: TGCGCCAGCAGCTTGAGCAGTCAGGGGGGCACCGGGGAGCTGTTTTTT. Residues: CASSLSSQGGTGELFF.

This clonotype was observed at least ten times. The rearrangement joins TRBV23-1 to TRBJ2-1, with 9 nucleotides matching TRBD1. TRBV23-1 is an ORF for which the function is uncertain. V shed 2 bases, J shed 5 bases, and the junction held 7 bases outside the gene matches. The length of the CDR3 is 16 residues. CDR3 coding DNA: TGCGCCAGCAGTCAAGGACAGGGGACCGCGAACAATGAGCAGTTCTTC. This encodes CASSQGQGTANNEQFF.

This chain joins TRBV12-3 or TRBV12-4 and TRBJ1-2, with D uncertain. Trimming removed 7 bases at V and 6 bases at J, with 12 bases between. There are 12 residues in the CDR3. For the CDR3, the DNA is TGTGCCAGCATTCAACACCGGGATGGCTACACCTTC. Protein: CASIQHRDGYTF.

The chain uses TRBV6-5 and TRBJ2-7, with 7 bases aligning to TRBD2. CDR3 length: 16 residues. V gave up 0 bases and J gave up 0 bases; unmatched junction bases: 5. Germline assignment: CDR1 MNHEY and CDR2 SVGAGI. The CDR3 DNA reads TGTGCCAGCAGTTACTCCCCTAGCGGAAACTCCTACGAGCAGTACTTC. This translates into CASSYSPSGNSYEQYF.

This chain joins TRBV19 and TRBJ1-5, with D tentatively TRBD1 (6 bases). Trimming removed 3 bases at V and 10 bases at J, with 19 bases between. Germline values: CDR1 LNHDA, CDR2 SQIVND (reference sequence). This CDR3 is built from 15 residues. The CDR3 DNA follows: TGTGCCAGTAGTATCCGGGGGCCAGGAGTGATTCCCCAGCATTTT. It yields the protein CASSIRGPGVIPQHF.

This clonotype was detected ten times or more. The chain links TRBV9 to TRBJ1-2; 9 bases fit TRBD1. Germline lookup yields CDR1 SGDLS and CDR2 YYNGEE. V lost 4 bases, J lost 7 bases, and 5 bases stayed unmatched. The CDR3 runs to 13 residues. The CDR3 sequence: CASSTPGQGGYTF. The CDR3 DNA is TGTGCCAGCAGCACACCGGGACAGGGTGGCTACACCTTC. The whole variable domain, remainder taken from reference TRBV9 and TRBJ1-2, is DSGVTQTPKHLITATGQRVTLRCSPRSGDLSVYWYQQSLDQGLQFLIQYYNGEERAKGNILERFSAQQFPDLHSELNLSSLELGDSALYFCASSTPGQGGYTFGSGTRLTVV.

The DNA of the CDR3 is TGTGCCAGCAGCACGACCGGGACAGGGGGTGATGAGCAGTTCTTC. It yields the protein CASSTTGTGGDEQFF. This chain connects TRBV11-2 to TRBJ2-1; TRBD1 aligns across 11 bases. With V trimmed by 5 bases and J by 8 bases, 8 bases remained unmatched. The germline CDR1 and CDR2 sequences are SGHAT and FQNNGV. The CDR3 loop spans 15 amino acids.

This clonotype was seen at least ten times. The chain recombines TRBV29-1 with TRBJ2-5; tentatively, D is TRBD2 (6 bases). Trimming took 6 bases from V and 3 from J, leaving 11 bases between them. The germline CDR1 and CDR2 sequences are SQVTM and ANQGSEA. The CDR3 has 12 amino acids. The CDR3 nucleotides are TGCAGCGTGGAAAGACTAGAAGAGACCCAGTACTTC. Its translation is CSVERLEETQYF. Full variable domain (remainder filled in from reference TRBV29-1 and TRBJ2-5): SAVISQKPSRDICQRGTSLTIQCQVDSQVTMMFWYRQQPGQSLTLIATANQGSEATYESGFVIDKFPISRPNLTFSTLTVSNMSPEDSSIYLCSVERLEETQYFGPGTRLLVL.

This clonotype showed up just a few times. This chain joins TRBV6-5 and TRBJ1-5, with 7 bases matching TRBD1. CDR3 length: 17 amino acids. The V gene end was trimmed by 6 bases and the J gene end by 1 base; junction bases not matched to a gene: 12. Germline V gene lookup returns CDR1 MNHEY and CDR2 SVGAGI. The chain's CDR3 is CASSRRPGTESNQPQHF. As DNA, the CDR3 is TGTGCCAGCAGCCGAAGACCCGGGACAGAGAGCAATCAGCCCCAGCATTTT.

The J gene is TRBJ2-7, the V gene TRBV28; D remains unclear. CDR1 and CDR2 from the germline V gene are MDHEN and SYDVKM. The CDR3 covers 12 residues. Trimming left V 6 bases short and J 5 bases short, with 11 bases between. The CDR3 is CASRPLFHEQYF. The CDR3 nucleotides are TGTGCCAGCAGGCCCCTCTTCCACGAGCAGTACTTC. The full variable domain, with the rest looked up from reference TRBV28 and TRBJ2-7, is DVKVTQSSRYLVKRTGEKVFLECVQDMDHENMFWYRQDPGLGLRLIYFSYDVKMKEKGDIPEGYSVSREKKERFSLILESASTNQTSMYLCASRPLFHEQYFGPGTRLTVT.

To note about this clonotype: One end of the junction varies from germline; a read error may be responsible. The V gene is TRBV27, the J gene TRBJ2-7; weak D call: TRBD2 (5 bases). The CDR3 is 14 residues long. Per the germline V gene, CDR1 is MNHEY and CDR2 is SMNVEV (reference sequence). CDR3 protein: CANSLLGAGGEQYF. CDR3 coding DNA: TGTGCCAACAGTTTACTCGGTGCGGGTGGCGAGCAGTACTTC.

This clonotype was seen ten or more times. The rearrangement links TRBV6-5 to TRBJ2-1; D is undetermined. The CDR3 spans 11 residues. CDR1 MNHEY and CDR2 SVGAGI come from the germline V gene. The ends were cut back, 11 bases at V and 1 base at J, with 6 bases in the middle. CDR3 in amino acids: CACRSYNEQFF. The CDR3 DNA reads TGTGCCTGCCGGTCCTACAATGAGCAGTTCTTC.

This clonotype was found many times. CDR3 in amino acids: CASSYDRVYGYTF. As DNA, the CDR3 is TGTGCCAGCAGCTACGACAGGGTTTATGGCTACACCTTC. This chain joins TRBV7-9 and TRBJ1-2; 7 nucleotides agree with TRBD1. Trimming removed 4 bases from V and 5 bases from J; junction bases left unmatched: 4. This CDR3 region has 13 residues. The germline V gene encodes CDR1 SEHNR and CDR2 FQNEAQ (reference sequence).

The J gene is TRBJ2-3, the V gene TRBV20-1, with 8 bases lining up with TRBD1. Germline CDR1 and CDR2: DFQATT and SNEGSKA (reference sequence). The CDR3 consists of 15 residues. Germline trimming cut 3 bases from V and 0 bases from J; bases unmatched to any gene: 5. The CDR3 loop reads CSARDRVSSTDTQYF. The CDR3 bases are TGCAGTGCTAGGGACAGGGTGTCCAGCACAGATACGCAGTATTTT.

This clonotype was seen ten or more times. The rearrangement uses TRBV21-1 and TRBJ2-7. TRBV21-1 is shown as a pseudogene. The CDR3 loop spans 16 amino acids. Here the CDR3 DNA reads TGTGCCAGCAGCAAACGTTCGGGCAGGAGCTCCTACGAGCAGTACTTC. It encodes CASSKRSGRSSYEQYF.

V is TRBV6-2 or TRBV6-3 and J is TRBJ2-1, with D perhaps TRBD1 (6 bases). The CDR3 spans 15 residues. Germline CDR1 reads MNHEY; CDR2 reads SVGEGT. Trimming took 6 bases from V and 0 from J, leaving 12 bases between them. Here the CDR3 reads CASSPDRFSYNEQFF. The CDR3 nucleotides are TGTGCCAGCAGCCCCGACAGGTTCTCCTACAATGAGCAGTTCTTC.

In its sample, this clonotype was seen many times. The CDR3 region is CASSPPDWGMNTEAFF. The CDR3 bases are TGTGCCAGCTCACCACCGGATTGGGGTATGAACACTGAAGCTTTCTTT. This chain uses TRBV18 with TRBJ1-1, with unresolved D. Germline CDR1 and CDR2: KGHSH and LQKENI. CDR3 size: 16 residues. Trimming cost V 0 bases and J 0 bases, with 11 bases left between them.

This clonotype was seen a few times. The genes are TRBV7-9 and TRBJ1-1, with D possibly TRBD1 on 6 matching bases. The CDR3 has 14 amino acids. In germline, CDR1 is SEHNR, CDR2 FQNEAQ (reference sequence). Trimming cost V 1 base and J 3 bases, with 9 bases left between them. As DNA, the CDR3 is TGTGCCAGCAGCTTAGGGTACAGGGACACTGAAGCTTTCTTT. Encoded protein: CASSLGYRDTEAFF.

The CDR3 here is CASSKSRDLSTGELFF. In nucleotides, the CDR3 is TGTGCCAGCAGCAAAAGCCGGGACCTCTCAACCGGGGAGCTGTTTTTT. V gene TRBV7-2 combines with J gene TRBJ2-2; D possibly matches TRBD1 or TRBD2 (5 bases each). Trimming removed 5 bases from V and 5 bases from J, with 18 bases in between. The CDR3 is made up of 16 amino acids. Per the germline V gene, CDR1 is SGHTA and CDR2 is FQGNSA.

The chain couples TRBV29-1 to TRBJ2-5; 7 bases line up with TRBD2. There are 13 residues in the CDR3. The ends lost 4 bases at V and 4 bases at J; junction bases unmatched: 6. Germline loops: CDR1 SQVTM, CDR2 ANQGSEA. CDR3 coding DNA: TGCAGCGTTGGGGGGGGTATTGCAGAGACCCAGTACTTC. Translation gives CSVGGGIAETQYF.

DNA for the CDR3: TGTGCCAGCAGGGCCCCCGGGCGCGAGCAGTACTTC. Translated: CASRAPGREQYF. The J gene is TRBJ2-7, the V gene TRBV28; D not resolved. Looked up from germline, CDR1 is MDHEN and CDR2 is SYDVKM. The CDR3 extends over 12 amino acids. Trimming took 6 bases from V and 6 from J, leaving 12 bases between them.

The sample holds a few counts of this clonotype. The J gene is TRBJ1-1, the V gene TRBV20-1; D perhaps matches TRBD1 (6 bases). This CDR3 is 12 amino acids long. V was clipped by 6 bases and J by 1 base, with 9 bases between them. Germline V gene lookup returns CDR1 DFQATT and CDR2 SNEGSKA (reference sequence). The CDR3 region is CSAPDRNTEAFF. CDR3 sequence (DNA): TGCAGTGCACCGGACAGGAACACTGAAGCTTTCTTT.